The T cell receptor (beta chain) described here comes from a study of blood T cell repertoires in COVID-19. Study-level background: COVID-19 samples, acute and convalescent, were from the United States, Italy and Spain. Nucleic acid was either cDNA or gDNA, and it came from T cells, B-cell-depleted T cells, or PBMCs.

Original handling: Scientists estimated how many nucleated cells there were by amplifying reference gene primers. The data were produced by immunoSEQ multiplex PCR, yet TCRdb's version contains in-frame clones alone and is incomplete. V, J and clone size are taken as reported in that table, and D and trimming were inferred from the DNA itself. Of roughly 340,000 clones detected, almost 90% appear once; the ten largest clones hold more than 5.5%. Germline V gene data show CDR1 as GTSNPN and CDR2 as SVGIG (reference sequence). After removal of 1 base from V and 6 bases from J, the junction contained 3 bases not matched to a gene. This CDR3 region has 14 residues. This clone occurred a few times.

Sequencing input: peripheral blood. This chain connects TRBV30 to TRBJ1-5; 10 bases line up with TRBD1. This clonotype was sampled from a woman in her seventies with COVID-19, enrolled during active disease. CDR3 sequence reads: CAWSGQGAVQPQHF. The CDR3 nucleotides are TGTGCCTGGAGTGGACAGGGGGCCGTTCAGCCCCAGCATTTT.